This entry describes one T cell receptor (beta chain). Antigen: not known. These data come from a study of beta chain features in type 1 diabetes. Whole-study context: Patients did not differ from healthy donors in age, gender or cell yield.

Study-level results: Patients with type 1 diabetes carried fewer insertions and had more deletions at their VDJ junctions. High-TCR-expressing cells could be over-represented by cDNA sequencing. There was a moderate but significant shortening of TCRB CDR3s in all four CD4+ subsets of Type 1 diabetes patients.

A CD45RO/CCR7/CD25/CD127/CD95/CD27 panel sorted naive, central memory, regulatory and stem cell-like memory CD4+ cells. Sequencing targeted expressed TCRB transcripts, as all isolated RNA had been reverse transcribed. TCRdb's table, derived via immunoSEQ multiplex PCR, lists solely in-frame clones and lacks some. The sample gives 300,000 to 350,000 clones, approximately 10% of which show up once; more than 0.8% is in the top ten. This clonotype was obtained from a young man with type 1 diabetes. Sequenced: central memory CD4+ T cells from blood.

CDR3 protein: CASTVEQGVQFF. The CDR3 bases are TGTGCCAGCACCGTGGAACAGGGTGTGCAGTTCTTC. This chain connects TRBV7-2 to TRBJ2-1; possible D gene TRBD1, 6 bases. The germline CDR1 and CDR2 sequences are SGHTA and FQGNSA. CDR3 size: 12 residues. Deletions cut 7 bases from V and 12 bases from J, with 16 bases between. Complete variable domain (other parts from reference TRBV7-2 and TRBJ2-1): GAGVSQSPSNKVTEKGKDVELRCDPISGHTALYWYRQSLGQGLEFLIYFQGNSAPDKSGLPSDRFSAERTGGSVSTLTIQRTQQEDSAVYLCASTVEQGVQFFGPGTRLTVL.